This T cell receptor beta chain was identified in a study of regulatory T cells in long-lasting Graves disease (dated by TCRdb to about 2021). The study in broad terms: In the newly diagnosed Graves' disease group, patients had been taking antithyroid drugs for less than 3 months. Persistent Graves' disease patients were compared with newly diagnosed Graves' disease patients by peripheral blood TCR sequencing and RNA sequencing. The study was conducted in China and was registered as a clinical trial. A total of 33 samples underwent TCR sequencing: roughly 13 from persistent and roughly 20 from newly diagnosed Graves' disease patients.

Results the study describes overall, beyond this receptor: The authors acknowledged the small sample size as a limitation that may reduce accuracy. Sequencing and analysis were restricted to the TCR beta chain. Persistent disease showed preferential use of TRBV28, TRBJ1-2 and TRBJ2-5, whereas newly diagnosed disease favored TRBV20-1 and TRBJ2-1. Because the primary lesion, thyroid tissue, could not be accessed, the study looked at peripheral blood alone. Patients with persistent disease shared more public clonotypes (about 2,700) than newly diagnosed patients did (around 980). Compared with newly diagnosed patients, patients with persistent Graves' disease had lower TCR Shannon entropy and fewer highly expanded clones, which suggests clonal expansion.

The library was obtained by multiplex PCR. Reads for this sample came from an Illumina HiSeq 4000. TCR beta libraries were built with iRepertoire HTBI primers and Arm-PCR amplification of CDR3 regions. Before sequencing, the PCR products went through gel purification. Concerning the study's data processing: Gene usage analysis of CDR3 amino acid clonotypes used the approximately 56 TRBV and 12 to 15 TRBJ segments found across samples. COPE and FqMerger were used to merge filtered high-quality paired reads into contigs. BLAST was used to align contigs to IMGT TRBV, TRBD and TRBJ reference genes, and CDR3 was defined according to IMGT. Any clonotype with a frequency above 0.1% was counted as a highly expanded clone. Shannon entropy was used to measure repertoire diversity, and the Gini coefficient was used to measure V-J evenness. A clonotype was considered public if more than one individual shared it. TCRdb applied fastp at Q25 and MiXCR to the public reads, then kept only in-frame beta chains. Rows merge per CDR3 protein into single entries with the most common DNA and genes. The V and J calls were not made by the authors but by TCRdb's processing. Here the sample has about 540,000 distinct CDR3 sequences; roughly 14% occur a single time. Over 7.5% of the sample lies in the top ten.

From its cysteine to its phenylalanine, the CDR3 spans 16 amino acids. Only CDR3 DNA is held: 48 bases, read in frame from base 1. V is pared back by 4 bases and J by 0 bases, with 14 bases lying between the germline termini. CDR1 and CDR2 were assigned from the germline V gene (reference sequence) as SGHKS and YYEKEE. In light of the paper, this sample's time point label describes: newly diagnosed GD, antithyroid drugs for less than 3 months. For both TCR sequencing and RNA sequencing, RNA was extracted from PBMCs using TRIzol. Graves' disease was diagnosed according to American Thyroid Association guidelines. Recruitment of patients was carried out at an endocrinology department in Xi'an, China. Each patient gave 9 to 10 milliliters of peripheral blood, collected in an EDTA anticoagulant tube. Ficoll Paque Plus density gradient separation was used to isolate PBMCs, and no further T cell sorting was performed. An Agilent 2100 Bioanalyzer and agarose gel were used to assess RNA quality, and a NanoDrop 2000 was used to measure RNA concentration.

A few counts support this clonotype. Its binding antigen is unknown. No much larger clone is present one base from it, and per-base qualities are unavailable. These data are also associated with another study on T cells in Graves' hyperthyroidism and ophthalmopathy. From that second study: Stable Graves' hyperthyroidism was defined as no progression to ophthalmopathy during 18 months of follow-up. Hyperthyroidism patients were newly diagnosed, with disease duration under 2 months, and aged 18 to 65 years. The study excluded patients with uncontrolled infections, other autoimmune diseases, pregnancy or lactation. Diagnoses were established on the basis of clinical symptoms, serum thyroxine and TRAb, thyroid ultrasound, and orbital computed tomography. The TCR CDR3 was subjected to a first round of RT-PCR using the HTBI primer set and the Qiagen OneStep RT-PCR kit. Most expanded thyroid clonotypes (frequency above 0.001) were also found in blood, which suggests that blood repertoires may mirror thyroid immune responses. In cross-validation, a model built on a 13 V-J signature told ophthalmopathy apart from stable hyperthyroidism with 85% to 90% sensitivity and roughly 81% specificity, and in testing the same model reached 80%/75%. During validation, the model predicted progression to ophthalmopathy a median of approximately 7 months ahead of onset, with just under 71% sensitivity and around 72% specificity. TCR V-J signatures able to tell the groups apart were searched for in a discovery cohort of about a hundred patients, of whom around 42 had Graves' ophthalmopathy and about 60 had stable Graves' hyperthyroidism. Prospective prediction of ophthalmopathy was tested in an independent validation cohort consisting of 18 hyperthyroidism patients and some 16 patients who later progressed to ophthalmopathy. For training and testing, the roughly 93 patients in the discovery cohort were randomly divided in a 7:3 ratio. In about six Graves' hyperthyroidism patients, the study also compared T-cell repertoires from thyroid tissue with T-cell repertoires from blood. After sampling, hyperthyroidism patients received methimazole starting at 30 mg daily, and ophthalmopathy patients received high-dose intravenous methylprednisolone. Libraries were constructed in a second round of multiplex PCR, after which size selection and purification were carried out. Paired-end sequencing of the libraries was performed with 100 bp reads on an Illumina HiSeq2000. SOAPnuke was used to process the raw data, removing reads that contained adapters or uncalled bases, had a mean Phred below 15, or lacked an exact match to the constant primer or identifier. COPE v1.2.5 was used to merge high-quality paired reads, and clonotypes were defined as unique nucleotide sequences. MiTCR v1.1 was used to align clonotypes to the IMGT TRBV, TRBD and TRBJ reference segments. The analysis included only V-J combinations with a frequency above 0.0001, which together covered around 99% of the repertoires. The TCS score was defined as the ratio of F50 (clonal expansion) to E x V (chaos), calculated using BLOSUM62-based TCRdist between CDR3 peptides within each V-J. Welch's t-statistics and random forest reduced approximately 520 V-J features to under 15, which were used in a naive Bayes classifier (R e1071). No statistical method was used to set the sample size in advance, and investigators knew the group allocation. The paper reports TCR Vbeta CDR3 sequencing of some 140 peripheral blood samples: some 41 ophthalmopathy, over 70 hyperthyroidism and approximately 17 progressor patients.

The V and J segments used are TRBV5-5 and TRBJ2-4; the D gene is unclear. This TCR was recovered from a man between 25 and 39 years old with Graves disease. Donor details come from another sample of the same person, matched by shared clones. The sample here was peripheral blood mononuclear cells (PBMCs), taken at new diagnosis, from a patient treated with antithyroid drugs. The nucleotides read TGTGCCAGCAGCCTTCTCTCGGATATAGCCAAAAACATTCAGTACTTC. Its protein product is CASSLLSDIAKNIQYF.